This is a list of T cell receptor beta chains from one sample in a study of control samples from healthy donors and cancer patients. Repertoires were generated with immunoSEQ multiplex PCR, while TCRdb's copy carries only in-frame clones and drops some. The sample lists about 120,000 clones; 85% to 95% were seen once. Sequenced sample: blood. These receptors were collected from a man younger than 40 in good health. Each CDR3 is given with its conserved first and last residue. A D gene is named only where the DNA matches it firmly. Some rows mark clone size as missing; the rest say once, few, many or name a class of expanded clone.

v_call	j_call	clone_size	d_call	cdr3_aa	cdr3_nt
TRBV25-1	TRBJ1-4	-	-	CASLPGAPNEKLFF	TGTGCCAGCCTCCCTGGGGCCCCTAATGAAAAACTGTTTTTT
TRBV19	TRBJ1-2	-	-	CASSLGARGYTF	TGTGCCAGTAGTCTGGGGGCTCGGGGCTACACCTTC
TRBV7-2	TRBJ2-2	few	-	CASSLAVNTGELFF	TGTGCCAGCAGCTTAGCAGTGAACACCGGGGAGCTGTTTTTT
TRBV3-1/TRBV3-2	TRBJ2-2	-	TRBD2	CASSSEPGLAGAPGELFF	TGTGCCAGCAGCTCAGAGCCCGGACTAGCGGGGGCCCCCGGGGAGCTGTTTTTT
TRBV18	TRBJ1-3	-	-	CASSPVRMGRPSGNTIYF	TGTGCCAGCTCACCCGTCCGGATGGGGCGGCCCTCTGGAAACACCATATATTTT
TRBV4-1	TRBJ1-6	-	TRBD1	CASSFRTGDNSPLHF	TGCGCCAGCAGCTTTCGGACAGGGGATAATTCACCCCTCCACTTT
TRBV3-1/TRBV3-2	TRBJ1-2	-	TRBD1	CASSDSGQRHGYTF	TGTGCCAGCTCCGACTCGGGACAGCGACATGGCTACACCTTC
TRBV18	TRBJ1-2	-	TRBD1	CASSPGQGDGYTF	TGTGCCAGCTCACCAGGACAGGGTGATGGCTACACCTTC
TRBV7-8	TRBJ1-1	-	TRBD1	CASRQGVGTEAFF	TGTGCCAGCAGACAGGGGGTAGGAACTGAAGCTTTCTTT
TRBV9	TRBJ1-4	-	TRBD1	CASSAGGQGSYRRKLFF	TGTGCCAGCAGCGCCGGGGGACAGGGATCATATCGGCGAAAACTGTTTTTT
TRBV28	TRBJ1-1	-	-	CASKPPGQGPEAFF	TGTGCCAGCAAACCTCCAGGGCAGGGCCCTGAAGCTTTCTTT
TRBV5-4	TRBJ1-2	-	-	CASSREGEVYGYTF	TGTGCCAGCAGCCGTGAGGGGGAGGTCTATGGCTACACCTTC
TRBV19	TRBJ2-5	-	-	CASTRGETQYF	TGTGCCAGTACCCGTGGGGAGACCCAGTACTTC
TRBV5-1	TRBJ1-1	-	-	CASSFSPTGPNTEAFF	TGCGCCAGCAGCTTTTCGCCGACAGGACCCAACACTGAAGCTTTCTTT
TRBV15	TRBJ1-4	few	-	CATSTDSPNEKLFF	TGTGCCACCAGCACGGACAGCCCTAATGAAAAACTGTTTTTT
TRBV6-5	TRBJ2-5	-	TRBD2	CASTQSGVERETQYF	TGTGCCAGCACTCAAAGCGGGGTGGAGAGAGAGACCCAGTACTTC
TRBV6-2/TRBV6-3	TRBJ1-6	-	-	CASSSPWGASSYNSPLHF	TGTGCCAGCAGTTCCCCATGGGGGGCGAGCTCCTATAATTCACCCCTCCACTTT
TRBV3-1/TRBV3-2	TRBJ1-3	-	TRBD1	CASSQGAAGRGQVSGNTIYF	TGTGCCAGCAGCCAAGGGGCAGCGGGCAGGGGGCAAGTCTCTGGAAACACCATATATTTT
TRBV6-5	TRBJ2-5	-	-	CASTLYLGGGETQYF	TGTGCCAGCACCCTTTATCTCGGTGGGGGTGAGACCCAGTACTTC
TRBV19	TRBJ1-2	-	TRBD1	CASSSTGGVSDGYTF	TGTGCCAGTAGCTCCACAGGGGGCGTCTCGGATGGCTACACCTTC
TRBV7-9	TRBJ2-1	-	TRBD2	CAAGGGNLNEQFF	TGTGCCGCGGGCGGGGGGAATTTGAATGAGCAGTTCTTC
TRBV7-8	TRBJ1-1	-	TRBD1	CASSVVQGRVEAFF	TGTGCCAGCTCCGTTGTACAGGGGCGAGTGGAAGCTTTCTTT
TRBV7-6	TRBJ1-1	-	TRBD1	CASSAKLQGSTEAFF	TGTGCCAGCAGCGCCAAACTACAGGGGAGCACTGAAGCTTTCTTT
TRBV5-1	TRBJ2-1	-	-	CASSLDLANEQFF	TGCGCCAGCAGCTTGGACCTAGCGAATGAGCAGTTCTTC
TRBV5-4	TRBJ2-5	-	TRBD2	CASSYGGTKETQYF	TGTGCCAGCAGCTACGGGGGGACTAAAGAGACCCAGTACTTC
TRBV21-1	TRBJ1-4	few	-	CAAAGGRVREKLFF	TGTGCCGCCGCGGGGGGCAGGGTAAGGGAAAAACTGTTTTTT
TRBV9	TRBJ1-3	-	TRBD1	CASSFTTGGSGNTIYF	TGTGCCAGCAGCTTCACTACAGGGGGCTCTGGAAACACCATATATTTT
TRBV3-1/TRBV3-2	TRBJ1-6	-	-	CASSPRGLQNSPLHF	TGTGCCAGCAGCCCCCGGGGCCTACAAAATTCACCCCTCCACTTT
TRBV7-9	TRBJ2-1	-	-	CASSSDSAYNEQFF	TGTGCCAGCAGCTCGGACTCCGCCTACAATGAGCAGTTCTTC
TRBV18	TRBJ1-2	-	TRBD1	CASSAGTDYGYTF	TGTGCCAGCTCAGCCGGGACAGACTATGGCTACACCTTC
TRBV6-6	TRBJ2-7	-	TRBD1	CASSSPRDRGTYEQYF	TGTGCCAGCAGTTCACCCCGGGACAGGGGAACCTACGAGCAGTACTTC
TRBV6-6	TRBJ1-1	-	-	CATCWGNTEAFF	TGTGCCACGTGTTGGGGGAACACTGAAGCTTTCTTT
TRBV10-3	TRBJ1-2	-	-	CAISESSAAGDGYTF	TGTGCCATCAGTGAGTCTTCGGCGGCAGGGGATGGCTACACCTTC
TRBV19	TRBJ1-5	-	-	CASSSRYSNQPQHF	TGTGCCAGTAGTAGCCGGTATAGCAATCAGCCCCAGCATTTT
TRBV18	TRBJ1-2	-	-	CASSPRTDDNYGYTF	TGTGCCAGCTCACCGCGGACGGATGATAACTATGGCTACACCTTC
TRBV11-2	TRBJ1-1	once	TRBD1	CASSWGTAITEAFF	TGTGCCAGCAGCTGGGGGACAGCAATTACTGAAGCTTTCTTT
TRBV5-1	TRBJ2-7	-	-	CASSTGWAYEQYF	TGCGCCAGCAGTACAGGGTGGGCCTACGAGCAGTACTTC
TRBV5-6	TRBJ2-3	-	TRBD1	CASSLGRTGGDTQYF	TGTGCCAGCAGCTTGGGGAGGACAGGGGGGGATACGCAGTATTTT
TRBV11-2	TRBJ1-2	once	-	CASSLDLPQIYGYTF	TGTGCCAGCAGCTTAGATCTCCCACAGATCTATGGCTACACCTTC
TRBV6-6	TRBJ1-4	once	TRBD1	CASSYPLGQRQEKLFF	TGTGCCAGCAGTTACCCCTTGGGACAGAGACAAGAAAAACTGTTTTTT
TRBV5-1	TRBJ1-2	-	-	CASSLVGGTYRSGYTF	TGCGCCAGCAGCTTGGTGGGGGGCACCTATAGGAGCGGCTACACCTTC
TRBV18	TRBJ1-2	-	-	CASSPNRLTGGYTF	TGTGCCAGCTCACCAAACAGGCTGACGGGAGGCTACACCTTC
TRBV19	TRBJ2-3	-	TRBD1	CASSLRTGGTDTQYF	TGTGCCAGTAGTCTGCGTACAGGGGGCACAGATACGCAGTATTTT
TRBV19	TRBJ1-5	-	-	CASGQLLDHQPQHF	TGTGCCAGTGGACAGCTACTGGATCATCAGCCCCAGCATTTT
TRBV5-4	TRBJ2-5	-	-	CASSLGGEETQYF	TGTGCCAGCAGCTTGGGAGGGGAGGAGACCCAGTACTTC
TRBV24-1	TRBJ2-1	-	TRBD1	CATSAGQGTYNEQFF	TGTGCCACCAGTGCGGGACAGGGTACCTACAATGAGCAGTTCTTC
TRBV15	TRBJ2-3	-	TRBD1	CATDRDSTDTQYF	TGTGCCACCGACAGGGATAGCACAGATACGCAGTATTTT
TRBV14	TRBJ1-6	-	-	CASSQESGTLYNSPLHF	TGTGCCAGCAGCCAAGAATCCGGGACCCTATATAATTCACCCCTCCACTTT
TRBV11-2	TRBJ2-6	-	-	CASSSLGPLGANVLTF	TGTGCCAGCAGCTCACTAGGCCCTCTTGGGGCCAACGTCCTGACTTTC